This T cell receptor (beta chain) is from a study of glioma-infiltrating T cells. This clonotype has at least ten counts. In germline, CDR1 is DFQATT, CDR2 SNEGSKA (reference sequence). Trimming removed 7 bases from V and 5 bases from J, with 11 bases in between. The CDR3 consists of 11 residues. The iRepertoire nested amplicon-rescue multiplex PCR amplified TCR alpha and beta CDR3s from RNA. Using its own MiXCR run on the multiplex PCR reads, TCRdb lists one record per CDR3 protein. The sample lists approximately 89,000 distinct CDR3 sequences; 23% were seen once. The chain has TRBV20-1 and TRBJ1-1, with D unclear. The source material was glioma tissue, nonneoplastic brain tissue, or PBMCs (not recorded which). This TCR was recovered from a human donor with low-grade glioma or glioblastoma, undergoing nonglioma brain surgery, or in good health (not recorded which). DNA of the CDR3: TGCAGTGTCAGGAGTGGGACTGAAGCTTTCTTT. Amino acids: CSVRSGTEAFF.